The 5 T cell receptor beta chains presented below share a single source sample, sequenced in a study of molecular identifiers for immune sequencing clone quantification. Using its own MiXCR run on the PCR reads, TCRdb lists one record per CDR3 protein. The sample has approximately 630,000 distinct CDR3 sequences; 25% are singletons. Material for sequencing was naive CD8+ T cells from blood, with Jurkat cell RNA spiked in. Subset denoted: FACS-sorted CD8+CD4-CCR7+CD45RA+ naive T cells. Source of these receptors: a human donor in good health. Some libraries in this study had Jurkat cell RNA spiked in.

This clonotype was counted many times. The rearrangement links TRBV7-2 to TRBJ2-7; 11 nucleotides agree with TRBD2. CDR3 size: 14 residues. V gave up 5 bases and J gave up 2 bases; unmatched junction bases: 2. CDR1 and CDR2 from the germline V gene are SGHTA and FQGNSA. CDR3 region: CASSPLAGAYEQYF. DNA for the CDR3: TGTGCCAGCAGCCCACTAGCGGGGGCCTACGAGCAGTACTTC.

The chain joins TRBV12-3 or TRBV12-4 to TRBJ2-5; 7 bases fit TRBD1. This CDR3 is built from 15 residues. After removal of 6 bases from V and 1 base from J, the junction contained 8 bases not matched to a gene. CDR3 amino acids: CASSRQRTGQETQYF. DNA of the CDR3: TGTGCCAGCAGCCGTCAGCGGACAGGCCAAGAGACCCAGTACTTC.

As to this clonotype: This may be a read error, as it is one base from a much larger clone. The chain carries TRBV3-1 and TRBJ2-3; 8 nucleotides align to TRBD2. This CDR3 region has 16 residues. Germline CDR1 and CDR2: LGHDT and YNNKEL (reference sequence). Here the CDR3 reads CASSQILAAGTDTQDF. CDR3 bases: TGTGCCAGCAGCCAAATACTAGCGGCGGGCACAGATACGCAGGATTTT.

V and J are TRBV20-1 and TRBJ2-2, with a tentative D call TRBD1 (6 bases). This CDR3 spans 15 amino acids. Trimming took 2 bases from V and 4 from J, leaving 14 bases between them. Germline V lookup: CDR1 DFQATT, CDR2 SNEGSKA (reference sequence). CDR3 protein: CSARSQGSSTGELFF. The CDR3 coding sequence is TGCAGTGCTAGAAGCCAGGGGTCTTCCACCGGGGAGCTGTTTTTT.

This clonotype was seen ten or more times. This sequence joins TRBV20-1 and TRBJ1-1, with 9 bases matching TRBD1. CDR1 is DFQATT, CDR2 SNEGSKA, per germline (reference sequence). V lost 6 bases, J lost 9 bases, and 8 bases stayed unmatched. The length of the CDR3 is 12 residues. The CDR3 region is CSATPGQGQAFF. As DNA, the CDR3 is TGCAGTGCGACGCCGGGACAGGGCCAAGCTTTCTTT.